Listed below are T cell receptor beta chains from one sample, sequenced in a study of shared clonotypes between healthy human individuals. Only in-frame clones appear in the TCRdb table, and some are missing; sequencing was by immunoSEQ multiplex PCR. The profile shows a few million clones, just under 95% of them singletons. The sequencing sample was made of naive CD4+ T cells from PBMCs. Source of these receptors: a man in his late teens or twenties in good health. Some clones in this sample may be carry-over from other donors' samples. CDR3s include the opening cysteine and the closing phenylalanine or tryptophan. D genes are given only for firm matches. Size tells how often a clone was seen (once, few, many) or the class of an expanded clone, and some rows leave it out.

j_call	v_call	d_call	clone_size	cdr3_nt	cdr3_aa
TRBJ2-5	TRBV18	NA	once	TGTGCCAGCTCACCAACGAGGGCGGGGGAGACCCAGTACTTC	CASSPTRAGETQYF
TRBJ2-7	TRBV4-2	TRBD2	NA	TGTGCCAGCAGCCGAGGACTAGCGGGAAATCGCTACGAGCAGTACTTC	CASSRGLAGNRYEQYF
TRBJ2-5	TRBV5-1	TRBD2	NA	TGCGCCAGCAGTCCGCAAGCGGGAGGGCAAGAGACCCAGTACTTC	CASSPQAGGQETQYF
TRBJ1-2	TRBV27	NA	NA	TGTGCCAGCAGTCTCACTTGGAGGACTTCCGGCGACTATGGCTACACCTTC	CASSLTWRTSGDYGYTF
TRBJ1-4	TRBV6-5	TRBD1	NA	TGTGCCAGCACCGACAGGGGAATGGATAATGAAAAACTGTTTTTT	CASTDRGMDNEKLFF
TRBJ1-3	TRBV6-5	TRBD1	NA	TGTGCCAGCAGCCGACAGGGGGCATCTGGAAACACCATATATTTT	CASSRQGASGNTIYF
TRBJ1-5	TRBV5-5	NA	NA	TGTGCCAGCAGCTTGGGGCCCCAGGATAGCAATCAGCCCCAGCATTTT	CASSLGPQDSNQPQHF
TRBJ2-7	TRBV7-9	NA	once	TGTGCCAGCACCCGGGCCGGTACCTACGAGCAGTACTTC	CASTRAGTYEQYF
TRBJ2-3	TRBV7-2	NA	NA	TGTGCCAGCAGCTTCGCGGAAGTGGGCACAGATACGCAGTATTTT	CASSFAEVGTDTQYF
TRBJ2-5	TRBV19	NA	NA	TGTGCCAGTAGTATCACGGGACTTAAACAAGAGACCCAGTACTTC	CASSITGLKQETQYF
TRBJ2-7	TRBV9	NA	NA	TGTGCCAGCAGCGTAGACCAGGTAGGCGAGCAGTACTTC	CASSVDQVGEQYF
TRBJ1-5	TRBV6-6	TRBD1	NA	TGTGCCAGCAGTCCCCGACAGGGTTCGGGCAATCAGCCCCAGCATTTT	CASSPRQGSGNQPQHF
TRBJ1-2	TRBV28	NA	NA	TGTGCCAGCAGCACCAGCGACAAGGGCTATGGCTACACCTTC	CASSTSDKGYGYTF
TRBJ2-1	TRBV10-2	TRBD2	NA	TGCGCCAGCAGTGGGCCCGGGGGGGTAGGTGAGCAGTTCTTC	CASSGPGGVGEQFF
TRBJ2-3	TRBV19	NA	NA	TGTGCCAGTAGTCCCAAACAAATAAGCACAGATACGCAGTATTTT	CASSPKQISTDTQYF
TRBJ2-3	TRBV28	NA	NA	TGTGCCAGCTCCATGATAGTAGTAACAGATACGCAGTATTTT	CASSMIVVTDTQYF
TRBJ2-3	TRBV13	NA	NA	TGTGCCAGCAGCTGGTCGGGAGAGGAGGATACGCAGTATTTT	CASSWSGEEDTQYF
TRBJ2-6	TRBV5-1	NA	NA	TGCGCCAGCAGCTCCCCGGGGGCCAACGTCCTGACTTTC	CASSSPGANVLTF
TRBJ2-2	TRBV28	TRBD1	NA	TGTGCCAGCAGGGACTCGGGACAGGGCAGAACCGGGGAGCTGTTTTTT	CASRDSGQGRTGELFF
TRBJ2-7	TRBV6-1	NA	NA	TGTGCCAGCAGTGAAGCTGTGGGCTTGGGAGAGCAGTACTTC	CASSEAVGLGEQYF
TRBJ2-3	TRBV6-5	NA	NA	TGTGCCAGCAGTTACTCCGGGATGGGGCGCACAGATACGCAGTATTTT	CASSYSGMGRTDTQYF
TRBJ2-1	TRBV15	TRBD1	once	TGTGCCACCAGCAGAGAGACAGGGGGCGGTTATGAGCAGTTCTTC	CATSRETGGGYEQFF
TRBJ2-6	TRBV28	TRBD1	NA	TGTGCCAGCAGTCCCTACAGGGGGTCTGGGGCCAACGTCCTGACTTTC	CASSPYRGSGANVLTF
TRBJ2-1	TRBV4-1	NA	NA	TGCGCCAGCAGCCAGGGCTGGGGGGATAACAATGAGCAGTTCTTC	CASSQGWGDNNEQFF
TRBJ2-7	TRBV19	NA	NA	TGTGCCAGTAGTATCCGGATGGGGGATGGACAGATGGGCAACGAGCAGTACTTC	CASSIRMGDGQMGNEQYF
TRBJ1-1	TRBV6-1	TRBD1	NA	TGTGCCAGCAAACAGGGGGCGTTCATGAACACTGAAGCTTTCTTT	CASKQGAFMNTEAFF
TRBJ2-1	TRBV18	NA	NA	TGTGCCAGCTCACCTGACATATCCTCCTACAATGAGCAGTTCTTC	CASSPDISSYNEQFF
TRBJ1-2	TRBV27	NA	NA	TGTGCCAGCAGCTTCCGAGGGAACTATGGCTACACCTTC	CASSFRGNYGYTF
TRBJ2-7	TRBV11-3	TRBD2	NA	TGTGCCAGCAGCTACGGACTAGCGGGAGGGGAGCAGTACTTC	CASSYGLAGGEQYF
TRBJ2-7	TRBV10-3	NA	NA	TGTGCCATCAGTGAGTCGGGGGGCAACGAGCAGTACTTC	CAISESGGNEQYF
TRBJ1-4	TRBV28	NA	NA	TGTGCCATTTCGGCGGTAGGGCTCGGTGAAAAACTGTTTTTT	CAISAVGLGEKLFF
TRBJ2-2	TRBV28	TRBD2	NA	TGTGCCAGCAGGCCAACGTGGGTAGCGGGAGGCCTACCACCCGCCGGGGAGCTGTTTTTT	CASRPTWVAGGLPPAGELFF
TRBJ1-1	TRBV5-1	NA	NA	TGCGCCAGCAGCAAGGGGTGGGGCCGGGGGGGCATGAACACTGAAGCTTTCTTT	CASSKGWGRGGMNTEAFF
TRBJ2-1	TRBV30	NA	NA	TGTGCCCGGACTATTGGGAATGAGCAGTTCTTC	CARTIGNEQFF
TRBJ2-3	TRBV21-1	NA	NA	TGTGCCAGCAGCACTACGGGGTCCTCCGGAGATACGCAGTATTTT	CASSTTGSSGDTQYF
TRBJ1-4	TRBV15	TRBD1	NA	TGTGCCACCAGCACTAGACAGGGATGGAATGAAAAACTGTTTTTT	CATSTRQGWNEKLFF
TRBJ1-1	TRBV11-2	NA	NA	TGTGCCAGCAGCTTGGGGGACGGAGCTCGGGGGGCTTTCTTT	CASSLGDGARGAFF
TRBJ1-1	TRBV5-1	NA	NA	TGCGCCAGCAGCTTAGACACGGGGAACACTGAAGCTTTCTTT	CASSLDTGNTEAFF